This T cell receptor (beta chain) was captured by sequencing in a study of blood T cell repertoires in COVID-19. Study overall: Spain, Italy and the United States supplied samples that represented acute and convalescent COVID-19. T cells, B-cell-depleted T cells, or PBMCs provided the cDNA or gDNA that served as material.

The CDR3 runs to 15 residues. Germline CDR1 SGHNT, CDR2 YYREEE (reference sequence). V lost 2 bases to trimming and J lost 10 bases; unmatched junction nucleotides: 11. This clone has a handful of counts. Methods used by the authors: It was from reference gene primer amplification that nucleated cell counts were estimated. Profiled with immunoSEQ multiplex PCR; TCRdb holds only in-frame clones, not every one. V and J calls and clone size are given by that table; D and trimming were obtained from the DNA. Of around 330,000 clones in the sample, about nine tenths were seen once. Cohort allocation depended upon clinical history that participants reported.

The source is a woman under 30 who had recovered from COVID-19. The chain joins TRBV5-4 to TRBJ1-1, with 10 bases lining up with TRBD1. What was sequenced was PBMCs or T cells enriched from blood (not recorded which). The CDR3 reads CASSFGTGDVLGAFF. CDR3 nucleotide sequence: TGTGCCAGCAGCTTCGGGACAGGGGACGTGCTGGGAGCTTTCTTT.